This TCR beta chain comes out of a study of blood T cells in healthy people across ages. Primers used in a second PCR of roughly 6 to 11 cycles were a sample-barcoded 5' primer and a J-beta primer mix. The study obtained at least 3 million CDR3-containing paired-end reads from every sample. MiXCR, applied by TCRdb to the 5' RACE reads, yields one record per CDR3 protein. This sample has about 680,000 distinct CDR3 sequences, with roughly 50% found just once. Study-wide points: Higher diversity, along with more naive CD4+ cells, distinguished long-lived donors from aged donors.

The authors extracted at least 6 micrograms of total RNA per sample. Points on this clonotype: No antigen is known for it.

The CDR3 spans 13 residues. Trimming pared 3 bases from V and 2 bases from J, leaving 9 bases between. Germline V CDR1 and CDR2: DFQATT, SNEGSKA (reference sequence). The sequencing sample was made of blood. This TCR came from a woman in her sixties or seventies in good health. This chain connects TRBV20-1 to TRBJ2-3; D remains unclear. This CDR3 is CSARLQPTDTQYF. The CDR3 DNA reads TGCAGTGCTAGGTTGCAGCCCACAGATACGCAGTATTTT.